This TCR beta chain was identified during a study of T cells in Graves' hyperthyroidism and ophthalmopathy. The overall study: Peripheral blood specimens were obtained at initial diagnosis, prior to any treatment.

V was clipped by 4 bases and J by 7 bases, with 13 bases between them. This CDR3 has 13 amino acids. Per germline, CDR1 SGHAT and CDR2 FQNNGV. Study-level findings and limits: Among clonotypes expanded in thyroid above 0.001, most were also found in blood. Ophthalmopathy was predicted by the model a median of approximately 6 months ahead of onset.

TCR beta CDR3 regions were amplified from RNA transcripts. With the HTBI primer set, the TCR CDR3 went through a first round of RT-PCR. TCRdb called the multiplex PCR reads again in MiXCR, with one record for every CDR3 protein. The table lists 750,000 to 900,000 distinct CDR3 sequences, roughly 37% of them singletons. This clonotype was seen more than once but under ten times. Antigen unknown. The receptor was isolated from a young man with Graves' hyperthyroidism. The V gene is TRBV11-2, the J gene TRBJ2-5; tentatively, D is TRBD2 (6 bases). The sample comprised blood. In DNA form, the CDR3 reads TGTGCCAGCAGCTCAGGGACTCTAGGGACCCAGTACTTC. As protein: CASSSGTLGTQYF.